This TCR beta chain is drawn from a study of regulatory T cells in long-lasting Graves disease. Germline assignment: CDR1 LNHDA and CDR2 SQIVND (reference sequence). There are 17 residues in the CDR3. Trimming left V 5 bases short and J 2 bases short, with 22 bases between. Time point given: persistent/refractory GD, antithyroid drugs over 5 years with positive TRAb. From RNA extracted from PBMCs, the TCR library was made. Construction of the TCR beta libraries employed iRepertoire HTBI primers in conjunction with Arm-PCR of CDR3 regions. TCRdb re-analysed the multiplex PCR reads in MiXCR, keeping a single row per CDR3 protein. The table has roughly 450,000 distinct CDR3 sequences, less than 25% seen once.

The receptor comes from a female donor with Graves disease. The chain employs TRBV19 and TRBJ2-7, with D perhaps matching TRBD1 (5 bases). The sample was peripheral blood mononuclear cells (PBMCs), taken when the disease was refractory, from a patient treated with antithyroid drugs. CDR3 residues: CASSWGSTVNNPYEQYF. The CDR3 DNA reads TGTGCCAGTAGTTGGGGCTCTACCGTGAACAATCCCTACGAGCAGTACTTC.